The clone carrying this T cell receptor (beta chain) was counted between two and nine times. Per the original methods: Estimation of nucleated cell counts was performed using reference gene primer amplification. Clones were sequenced by immunoSEQ multiplex PCR, and TCRdb holds only the in-frame ones, with some missing. V and J calls and clone size follow that table, whereas D and trimming were derived from the DNA. This sample has roughly 140,000 clones, with about 91% found just once. With 8 bases removed from V and 4 bases from J, the gap between germline ends came to 17 bases. From germline, CDR1 is SEHNR and CDR2 FQNEAQ (reference sequence). The CDR3 totals 14 residues. This sample is part of a study of blood T cell repertoires in COVID-19. Study in general: COVID-19 samples from acute and convalescent phases originated in the United States, Italy and Spain. T cells, B-cell-depleted T cells, or PBMCs supplied cDNA or gDNA.

This receptor was obtained from a human donor in a cohort sampled during active COVID-19. The V and J genes are TRBV7-9 and TRBJ1-1; possibly TRBD1 for D (6 bases). The sample was peripheral blood. CDR3 in amino acids: CASGTGPVGTEAFF. Written as DNA, the CDR3 is TGTGCCAGCGGTACAGGGCCGGTGGGCACTGAAGCTTTCTTT.